This note documents a single T cell receptor (beta chain) sequence. As yet, its antigen is unknown. These data belong to a study of blood T cells in healthy people across ages. Trimming cost V 0 bases and J 5 bases, with 6 bases left between them. The CDR3 runs 13 residues. Germline loops: CDR1 SGDLS, CDR2 YYNGEE. Healthy Caucasians from Russia aged roughly 6 to 95 served as donors. A second PCR of about 6 to 11 cycles used a sample-barcoded 5' primer and a J-beta primer mix. Via MiXCR, TCRdb re-called the 5' RACE reads, giving one row per CDR3 protein. The table has hundreds of thousands of distinct CDR3 sequences, approximately 59% seen once. Study-level results: Versus aged donors, long-lived donors had higher diversity and more naive CD4+ cells.

The sequence derives from a man in his sixties in good health. The sequenced sample consisted of blood. This rearrangement joins TRBV9 to TRBJ2-4; D unresolved. The CDR3 DNA sequence: TGTGCCAGCAGCGTAGATCTCCAAAACATTCAGTACTTC. This translates into CASSVDLQNIQYF.